This TCR beta chain was recorded in a study of blood T cell repertoires in COVID-19. This clone was recorded a few times. In germline, CDR1 is SNHLY, CDR2 FYNNEI. Germline trimming cut 8 bases from V and 5 bases from J; bases unmatched to any gene: 8. This CDR3 has 14 amino acids. Authors' analysis steps: Amplification of reference gene primers provided the estimated nucleated cell counts. This table comes from immunoSEQ multiplex PCR, and its TCRdb copy is limited to in-frame clones, with some not included. V and J calls and clone size are copied from that table; D and trimming were computed from the DNA. The sample lists hundreds of thousands of clones, roughly 90% occurring once.

The chain recombines TRBV2 with TRBJ2-2; 7 bases agree with TRBD1. This receptor was identified in a woman between 25 and 40 years old with active or convalescent COVID-19. Material for sequencing was peripheral blood. The CDR3 protein is CASEGAGKTGELFF. CDR3 DNA sequence: TGTGCCAGCGAGGGGGCAGGGAAAACCGGGGAGCTGTTTTTT.